This T cell receptor beta chain was retrieved from a study of T cell clones after liver transplantation. The wider study: Graft-donor-reactive sequences were compared with third-party-reactive TCRbeta sequences from pre-transplant mixed lymphocyte reactions. Subjects received no induction therapy and standard immunosuppression until randomization at 12-24 months post-transplant.

The CDR3 has 15 residues. From germline, CDR1 is SNHLY and CDR2 FYNNEI. V was pared by 8 bases and J by 0 bases, with 14 bases between. TCRdb keeps only in-frame clones here, not all; method: immunoSEQ multiplex PCR. This sample has about 68,000 clones, with more than 85% found just once. The chain is built from TRBV2 and TRBJ2-1; D is unclear. The sample was CD4+ T cells from blood, taken about 25 months after liver transplant. The source of this sequence is a human patient who received a liver transplant. Some T cells could come from the graft donor. CDR3 nucleotides: TGTGCCAGCGCGCGCCCATCCAGCTCCTACAATGAGCAGTTCTTC. This codes for CASARPSSSYNEQFF. The full variable domain, with the rest looked up from reference TRBV2 and TRBJ2-1, is EPEVTQTPSHQVTQMGQEVILRCVPISNHLYFYWYRQILGQKVEFLVSFYNNEISEKSEIFDDQFSVERPDGSNFTLKIRSTKLEDSAMYFCASARPSSSYNEQFFGPGTRLTVL.